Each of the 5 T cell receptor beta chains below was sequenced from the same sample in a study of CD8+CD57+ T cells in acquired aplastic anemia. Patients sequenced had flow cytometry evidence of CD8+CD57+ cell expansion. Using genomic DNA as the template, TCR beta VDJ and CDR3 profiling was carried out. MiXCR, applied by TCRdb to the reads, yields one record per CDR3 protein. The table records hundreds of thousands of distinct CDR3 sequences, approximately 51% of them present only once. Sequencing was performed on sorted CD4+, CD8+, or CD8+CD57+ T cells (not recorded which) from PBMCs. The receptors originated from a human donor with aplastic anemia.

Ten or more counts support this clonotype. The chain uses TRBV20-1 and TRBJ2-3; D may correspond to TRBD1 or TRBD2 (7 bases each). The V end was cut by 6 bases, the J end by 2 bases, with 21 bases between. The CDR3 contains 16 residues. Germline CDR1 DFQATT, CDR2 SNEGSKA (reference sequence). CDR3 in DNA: TGCAGTGCAGGGGGCGCGGCGGGGGTCAACACAGATACGCAGTATTTT. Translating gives CSAGGAAGVNTDTQYF.

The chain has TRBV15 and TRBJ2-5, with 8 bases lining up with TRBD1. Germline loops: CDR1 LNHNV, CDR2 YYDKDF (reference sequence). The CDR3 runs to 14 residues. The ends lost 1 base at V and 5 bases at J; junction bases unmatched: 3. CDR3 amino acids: CATSRGQGSETQYF. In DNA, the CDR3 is TGTGCCACCAGCAGAGGACAGGGGTCGGAGACCCAGTACTTC.

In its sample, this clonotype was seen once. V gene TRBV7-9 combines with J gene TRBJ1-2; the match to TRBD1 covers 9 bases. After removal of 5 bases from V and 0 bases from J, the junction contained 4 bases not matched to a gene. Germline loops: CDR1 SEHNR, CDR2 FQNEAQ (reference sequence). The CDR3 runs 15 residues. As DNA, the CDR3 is TGTGCCAGCAGCCGACAGGGGGGTCCTAACTATGGCTACACCTTC. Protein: CASSRQGGPNYGYTF.

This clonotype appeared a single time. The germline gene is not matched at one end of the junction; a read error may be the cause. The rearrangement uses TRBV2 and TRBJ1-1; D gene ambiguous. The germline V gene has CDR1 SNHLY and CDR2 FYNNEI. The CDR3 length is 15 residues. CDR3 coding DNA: TGTGCCAGCCGTCAATACCAAGTATTGAACACTGAAGCTCTCTTT. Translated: CASRQYQVLNTEALF.

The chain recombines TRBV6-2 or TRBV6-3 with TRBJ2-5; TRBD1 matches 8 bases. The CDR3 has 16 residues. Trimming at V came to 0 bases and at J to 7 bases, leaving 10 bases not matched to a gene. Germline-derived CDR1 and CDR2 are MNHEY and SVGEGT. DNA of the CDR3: TGTGCCAGCAGTTACTCGGGCAGGGGGCACGAAGGGACCCAGTACTTC. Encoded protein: CASSYSGRGHEGTQYF.